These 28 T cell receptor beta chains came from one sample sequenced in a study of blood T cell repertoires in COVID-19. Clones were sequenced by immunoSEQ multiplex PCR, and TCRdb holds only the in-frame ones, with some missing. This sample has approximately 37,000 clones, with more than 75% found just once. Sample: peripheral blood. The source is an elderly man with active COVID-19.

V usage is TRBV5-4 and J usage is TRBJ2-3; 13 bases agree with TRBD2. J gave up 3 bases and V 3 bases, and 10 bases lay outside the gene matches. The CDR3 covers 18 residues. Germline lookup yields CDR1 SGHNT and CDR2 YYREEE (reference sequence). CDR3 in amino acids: CASSSTLAGGRVTDTQYF. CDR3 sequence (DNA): TGTGCCAGCAGCTCAACACTAGCGGGAGGGAGGGTGACAGATACGCAGTATTTT.

CDR3 sequence (DNA): TGTGCCAGCAGACCGGGACAGGGGTGGGAGCAGTACTTC. Its protein product is CASRPGQGWEQYF. The V call is TRBV6-5, the J call TRBJ2-7; 10 bases align to TRBD1. Germline V gives CDR1 MNHEY, CDR2 SVGAGI. The length of the CDR3 is 13 residues. V shed 6 bases, J shed 7 bases, and the junction held 6 bases outside the gene matches.

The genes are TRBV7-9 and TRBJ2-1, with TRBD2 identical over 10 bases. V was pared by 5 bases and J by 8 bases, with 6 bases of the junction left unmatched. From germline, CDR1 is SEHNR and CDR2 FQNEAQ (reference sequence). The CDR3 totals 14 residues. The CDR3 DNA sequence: TGTGCCAGCAGCCGAGGGACTAGCGAGGATGAGCAGTTCTTC. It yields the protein CASSRGTSEDEQFF.

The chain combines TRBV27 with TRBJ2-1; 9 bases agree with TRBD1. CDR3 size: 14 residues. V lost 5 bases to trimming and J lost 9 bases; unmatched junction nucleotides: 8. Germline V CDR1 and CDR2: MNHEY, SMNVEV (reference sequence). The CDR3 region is CASSADLGQGEQFF. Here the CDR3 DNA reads TGTGCCAGCAGTGCTGACTTGGGACAGGGTGAGCAGTTCTTC.

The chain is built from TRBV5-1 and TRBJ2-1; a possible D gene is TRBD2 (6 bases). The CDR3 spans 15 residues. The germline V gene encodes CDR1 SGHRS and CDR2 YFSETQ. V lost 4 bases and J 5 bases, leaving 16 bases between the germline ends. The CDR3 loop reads CASSRGTNRHNEQFF. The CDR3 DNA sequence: TGCGCCAGCAGCCGCGGGACCAATCGGCACAATGAGCAGTTCTTC.

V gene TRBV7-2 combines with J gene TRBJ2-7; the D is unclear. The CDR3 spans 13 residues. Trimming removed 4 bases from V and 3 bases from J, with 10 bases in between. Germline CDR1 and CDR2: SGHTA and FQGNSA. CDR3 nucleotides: TGTGCCAGCAGCTCCCGTCGGAGCTACGAGCAGTACTTC. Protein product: CASSSRRSYEQYF.

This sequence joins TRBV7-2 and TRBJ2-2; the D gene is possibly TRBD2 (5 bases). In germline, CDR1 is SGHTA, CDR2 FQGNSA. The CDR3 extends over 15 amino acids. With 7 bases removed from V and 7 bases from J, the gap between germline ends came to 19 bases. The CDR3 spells CASTSEGGPFGELFF. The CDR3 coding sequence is TGTGCCAGCACCTCTGAGGGTGGCCCCTTCGGGGAGCTGTTTTTT.

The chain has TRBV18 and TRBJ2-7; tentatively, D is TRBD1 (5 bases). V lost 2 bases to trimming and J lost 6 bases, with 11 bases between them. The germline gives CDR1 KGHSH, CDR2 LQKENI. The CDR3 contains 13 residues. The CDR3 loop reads CASSPGAVPEQYF. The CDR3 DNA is TGTGCCAGCTCACCAGGGGCAGTCCCCGAGCAGTACTTC.

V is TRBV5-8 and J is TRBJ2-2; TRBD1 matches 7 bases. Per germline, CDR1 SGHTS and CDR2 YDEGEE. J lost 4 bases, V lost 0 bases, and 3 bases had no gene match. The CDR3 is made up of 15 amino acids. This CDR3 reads CASSLGQGVTGELFF. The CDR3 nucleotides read TGTGCCAGCAGCTTGGGTCAGGGGGTCACCGGGGAGCTGTTTTTT.

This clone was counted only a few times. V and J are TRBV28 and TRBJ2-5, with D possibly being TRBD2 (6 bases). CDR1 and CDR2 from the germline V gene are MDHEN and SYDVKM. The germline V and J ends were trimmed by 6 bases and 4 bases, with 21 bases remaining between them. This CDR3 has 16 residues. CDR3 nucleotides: TGTGCCAGCAGGGGGCCCCGGAGGGCTGGGTCAGAGACCCAGTACTTC. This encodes CASRGPRRAGSETQYF.

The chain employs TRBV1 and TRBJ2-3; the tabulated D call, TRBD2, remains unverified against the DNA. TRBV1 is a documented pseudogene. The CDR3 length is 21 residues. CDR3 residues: CTSSQFPGLVPPNQSTDTQYF. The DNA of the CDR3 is TGCACCAGCAGCCAATTCCCGGGACTAGTCCCCCCAAACCAAAGCACAGATACGCAGTATTTT.

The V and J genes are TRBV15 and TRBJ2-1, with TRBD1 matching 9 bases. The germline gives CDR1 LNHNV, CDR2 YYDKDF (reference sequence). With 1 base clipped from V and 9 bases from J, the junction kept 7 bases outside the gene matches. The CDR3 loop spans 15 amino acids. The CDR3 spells CATSRAKTGGSEQFF. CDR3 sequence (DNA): TGTGCCACCAGCAGAGCGAAGACAGGGGGGAGTGAGCAGTTCTTC.

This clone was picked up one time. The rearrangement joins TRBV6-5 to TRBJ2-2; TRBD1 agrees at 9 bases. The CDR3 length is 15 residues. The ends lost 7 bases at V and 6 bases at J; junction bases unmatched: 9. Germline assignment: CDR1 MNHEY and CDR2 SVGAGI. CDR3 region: CASTTPGQGAGELFF. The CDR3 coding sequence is TGTGCCAGCACCACCCCGGGACAGGGAGCCGGGGAGCTGTTTTTT.

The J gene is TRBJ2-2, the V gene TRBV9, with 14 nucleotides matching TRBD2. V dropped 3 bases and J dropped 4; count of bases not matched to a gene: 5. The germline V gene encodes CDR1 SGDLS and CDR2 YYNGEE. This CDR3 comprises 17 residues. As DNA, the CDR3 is TGTGCCAGCAGCGCGGGGACTAGCGGGAGTGCCACCGGGGAGCTGTTTTTT. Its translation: CASSAGTSGSATGELFF.

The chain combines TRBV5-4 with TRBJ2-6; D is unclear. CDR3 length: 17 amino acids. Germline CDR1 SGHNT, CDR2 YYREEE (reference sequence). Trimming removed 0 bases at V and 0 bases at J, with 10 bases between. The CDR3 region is CASSLERLNSGANVLTF. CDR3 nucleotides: TGTGCCAGCAGCTTGGAGAGACTCAACTCTGGGGCCAACGTCCTGACTTTC.

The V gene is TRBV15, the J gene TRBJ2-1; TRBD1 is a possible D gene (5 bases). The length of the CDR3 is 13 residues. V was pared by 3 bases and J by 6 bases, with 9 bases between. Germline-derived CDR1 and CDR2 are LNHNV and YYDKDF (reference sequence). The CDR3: CATSRGPGNEQFF. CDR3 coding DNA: TGTGCCACCAGCAGGGGGCCCGGCAATGAGCAGTTCTTC. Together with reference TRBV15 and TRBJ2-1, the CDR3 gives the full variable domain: DAMVIQNPRYQVTQFGKPVTLSCSQTLNHNVMYWYQQKSSQAPKLLFHYYDKDFNNEADTPDNFQSRRPNTSFCFLDIRSPGLGDTAMYLCATSRGPGNEQFFGPGTRLTVL.

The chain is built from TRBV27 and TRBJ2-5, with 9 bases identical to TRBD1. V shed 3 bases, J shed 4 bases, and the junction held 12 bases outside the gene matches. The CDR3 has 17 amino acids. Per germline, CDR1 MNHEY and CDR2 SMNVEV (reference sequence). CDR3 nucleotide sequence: TGTGCCAGCAGTTTGGGACAGGGAAGGGTTCGTGGAGAGACCCAGTACTTC. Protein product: CASSLGQGRVRGETQYF.

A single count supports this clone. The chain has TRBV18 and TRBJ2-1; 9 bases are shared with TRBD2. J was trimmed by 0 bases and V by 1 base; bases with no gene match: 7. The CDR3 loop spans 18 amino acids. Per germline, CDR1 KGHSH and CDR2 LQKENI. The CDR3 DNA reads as TGTGCCAGCTCACCACGTTCTAGCGGGATTAGCTCCTACAATGAGCAGTTCTTC. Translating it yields CASSPRSSGISSYNEQFF.

The CDR3 sequence is CASSQGSQETQYF. The CDR3 region has the DNA TGCGCCAGCAGCCAGGGCAGTCAAGAGACCCAGTACTTC. The chain links TRBV4-3 to TRBJ2-5; D gene ambiguous. The CDR3 has 13 residues. CDR1 is LGHNA, CDR2 YSLEER, per germline. V shed 3 bases and J shed 2 bases, with 7 bases lying between them.

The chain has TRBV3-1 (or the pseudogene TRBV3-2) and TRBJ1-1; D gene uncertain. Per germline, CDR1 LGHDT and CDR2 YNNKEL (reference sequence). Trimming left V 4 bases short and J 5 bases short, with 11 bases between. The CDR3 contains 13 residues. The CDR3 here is CASSPGVVTEAFF. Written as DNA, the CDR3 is TGTGCCAGCAGCCCCGGGGTCGTGACTGAAGCTTTCTTT.

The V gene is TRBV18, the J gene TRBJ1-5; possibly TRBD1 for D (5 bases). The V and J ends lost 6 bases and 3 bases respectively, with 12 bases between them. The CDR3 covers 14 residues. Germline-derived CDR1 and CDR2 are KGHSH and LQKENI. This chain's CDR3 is CASSPTGYNQPQHF. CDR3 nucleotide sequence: TGTGCCAGCTCGCCCACAGGTTACAATCAGCCCCAGCATTTT. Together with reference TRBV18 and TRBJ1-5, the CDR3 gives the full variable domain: NAGVMQNPRHLVRRRGQEARLRCSPMKGHSHVYWYRQLPEEGLKFMVYLQKENIIDESGMPKERFSAEFPKEGPSILRIQQVVRGDSAAYFCASSPTGYNQPQHFGDGTRLSIL.

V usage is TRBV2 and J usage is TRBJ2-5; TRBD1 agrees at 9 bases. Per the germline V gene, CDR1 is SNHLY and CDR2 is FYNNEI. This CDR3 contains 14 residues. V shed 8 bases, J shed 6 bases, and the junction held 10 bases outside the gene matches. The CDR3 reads CASSPGQGGQTQYF. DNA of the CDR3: TGTGCCAGCTCTCCGGGACAGGGAGGACAGACCCAGTACTTC.

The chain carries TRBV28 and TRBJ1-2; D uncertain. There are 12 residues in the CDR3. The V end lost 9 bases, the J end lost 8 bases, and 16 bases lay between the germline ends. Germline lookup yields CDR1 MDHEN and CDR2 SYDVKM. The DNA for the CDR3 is TGTGCCAGTCAAGCGGCGGATATGGGCTACACCTTC. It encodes CASQAADMGYTF.

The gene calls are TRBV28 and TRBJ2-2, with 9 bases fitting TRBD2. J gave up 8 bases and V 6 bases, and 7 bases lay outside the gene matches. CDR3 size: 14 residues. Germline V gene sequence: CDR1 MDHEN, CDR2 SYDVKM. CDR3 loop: CASRWDSGRGELFF. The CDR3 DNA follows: TGTGCCAGCAGATGGGATAGCGGGAGAGGGGAGCTGTTTTTT.

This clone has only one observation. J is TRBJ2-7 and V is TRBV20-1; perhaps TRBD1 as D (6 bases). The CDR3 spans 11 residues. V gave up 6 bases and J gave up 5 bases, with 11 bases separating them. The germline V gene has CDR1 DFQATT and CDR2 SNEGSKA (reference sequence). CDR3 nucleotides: TGCAGTGCCCTTAAGGGGGACGAGCAGTACTTC. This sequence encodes CSALKGDEQYF.

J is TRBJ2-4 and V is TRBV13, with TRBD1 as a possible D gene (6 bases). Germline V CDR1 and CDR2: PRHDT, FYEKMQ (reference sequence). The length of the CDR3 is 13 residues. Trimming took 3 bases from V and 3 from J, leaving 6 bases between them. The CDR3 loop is CASSLDSKNIQYF. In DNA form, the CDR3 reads TGTGCCAGCAGCTTGGACAGCAAAAACATTCAGTACTTC.

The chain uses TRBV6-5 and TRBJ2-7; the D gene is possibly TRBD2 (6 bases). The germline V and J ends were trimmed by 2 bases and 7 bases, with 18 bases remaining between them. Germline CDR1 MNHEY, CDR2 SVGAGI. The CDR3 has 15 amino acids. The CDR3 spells CASSYEAGNTYEQYF. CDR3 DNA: TGTGCCAGCAGTTACGAGGCGGGAAATACATATGAGCAGTACTTC.

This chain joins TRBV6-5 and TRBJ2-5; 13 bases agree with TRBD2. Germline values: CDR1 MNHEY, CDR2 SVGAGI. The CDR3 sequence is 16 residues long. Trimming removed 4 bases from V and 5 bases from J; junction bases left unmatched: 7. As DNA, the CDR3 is TGTGCCAGCAGTTTCCTACTAGCGGGAGGGGAGGAGACCCAGTACTTC. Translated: CASSFLLAGGEETQYF.